The 30 T cell receptor beta chains below all came from one sample that was sequenced in a study of post-analysis software for immune sequencing data. Unique-molecular-identifier-tagged TCR beta cDNA libraries were used. TCRdb re-called the PCR reads with MiXCR, one entry per CDR3 protein. The sample has about 160,000 distinct CDR3 sequences; 35% to 40% are singletons. The sequencing here drew on blood, taken after autologous hematopoietic stem cell transplantation. All receptors come from a girl aged 5-17 years with multiple sclerosis.

This chain joins TRBV5-1 and TRBJ1-2, with 7 bases lining up with TRBD1. V trimming: 1 base; J trimming: 7 bases; junction bases outside the gene matches: 7. This CDR3 is built from 14 residues. Germline CDR1 SGHRS, CDR2 YFSETQ. CDR3 in amino acids: CASSLSQGVRGYTF. The CDR3 DNA reads as TGCGCCAGCAGCTTGTCGCAGGGGGTGCGTGGCTACACCTTC.

This clonotype appeared a few times. The chain recombines TRBV2 with TRBJ2-1; 12 bases match TRBD2. CDR1 is SNHLY, CDR2 FYNNEI, per germline. CDR3 length: 15 amino acids. V lost 6 bases and J lost 7; bases outside the gene matches: 7. The CDR3 reads CASRPTSGGGNEQFF. Here the CDR3 DNA reads TGTGCCAGCAGGCCGACTAGCGGGGGTGGGAATGAGCAGTTCTTC.

The chain carries TRBV18 and TRBJ1-2, with a weak D call TRBD1 (5 bases). Germline lookup yields CDR1 KGHSH and CDR2 LQKENI. The V and J ends lost 2 bases and 3 bases respectively, with 16 bases between them. The CDR3 extends over 16 amino acids. The CDR3 sequence is CASSPRKGPTDYGYTF. CDR3 DNA sequence: TGTGCCAGCTCACCAAGGAAGGGGCCCACCGACTATGGCTACACCTTC. Based on the CDR3 plus reference TRBV18 and TRBJ1-2, the full variable domain is NAGVMQNPRHLVRRRGQEARLRCSPMKGHSHVYWYRQLPEEGLKFMVYLQKENIIDESGMPKERFSAEFPKEGPSILRIQQVVRGDSAAYFCASSPRKGPTDYGYTFGSGTRLTVV.

J is TRBJ1-4 and V is TRBV11-2; 9 bases fit TRBD1. The CDR3 sequence is 14 residues long. J was trimmed by 8 bases and V by 4 bases; bases with no gene match: 5. Germline V gene sequence: CDR1 SGHAT, CDR2 FQNNGV. CDR3 bases: TGTGCCAGCAGCTCCACAGGGGGCAAAGAAAAACTGTTTTTT. Residues: CASSSTGGKEKLFF. Complete variable domain (other parts from reference TRBV11-2 and TRBJ1-4): EAGVAQSPRYKIIEKRQSVAFWCNPISGHATLYWYQQILGQGPKLLIQFQNNGVVDDSQLPKDRFSAERLKGVDSTLKIQPAKLEDSAVYLCASSSTGGKEKLFFGSGTQLSVL.

V gene TRBV20-1 combines with J gene TRBJ2-7; TRBD2 matches at 7 bases. Germline loops: CDR1 DFQATT, CDR2 SNEGSKA (reference sequence). This CDR3 region has 13 residues. V gave up 4 bases and J gave up 3 bases; unmatched junction bases: 6. CDR3 sequence: CSAIPSGDYEQYF. The CDR3 nucleotides are TGCAGTGCTATCCCCAGCGGGGACTACGAGCAGTACTTC.

The rearrangement uses TRBV7-2 and TRBJ2-3; D unclear. Germline CDR1 and CDR2: SGHTA and FQGNSA. V lost 1 base to trimming and J lost 6 bases, with 11 bases between them. This CDR3 has 14 residues. This CDR3 reads CASSLVVLADTQYF. The CDR3 DNA follows: TGTGCCAGCAGCTTAGTAGTTCTGGCGGATACGCAGTATTTT. Filled out from reference TRBV7-2 and TRBJ2-3, the complete variable domain reads GAGVSQSPSNKVTEKGKDVELRCDPISGHTALYWYRQSLGQGLEFLIYFQGNSAPDKSGLPSDRFSAERTGGSVSTLTIQRTQQEDSAVYLCASSLVVLADTQYFGPGTRLTVL.

V is TRBV20-1 and J is TRBJ2-1; D uncertain. The V end lost 3 bases, the J end lost 6 bases, and 9 bases lay between the germline ends. The CDR3 covers 12 residues. CDR1 and CDR2 from the germline V gene are DFQATT and SNEGSKA (reference sequence). CDR3: CSASPVGNEQFF. In DNA, the CDR3 is TGCAGTGCTAGTCCGGTAGGCAATGAGCAGTTCTTC.

The sample holds a few counts of this clonotype. This sequence joins TRBV7-8 and TRBJ2-1, with 10 bases aligning to TRBD2. The germline gives CDR1 SGHVS, CDR2 FQNEAQ. The V segment lost 4 bases and the J segment 5 bases; nucleotides outside the gene matches: 8. The CDR3 is made up of 16 amino acids. The CDR3 DNA is TGTGCCAGCAGCTCCCCAAGCGGGAGGGCCCACAATGAGCAGTTCTTC. It encodes CASSSPSGRAHNEQFF.

The chain couples TRBV6-5 to TRBJ1-2; tentatively, D is TRBD1 (6 bases). Trimming shortened V by 4 bases and J by 8 bases, and 14 bases separated the two germline ends. Germline V gene lookup returns CDR1 MNHEY and CDR2 SVGAGI. The CDR3 spans 13 residues. This chain's CDR3 is CASSLKGGSGYTF. The CDR3 region has the DNA TGTGCCAGCAGTTTAAAGGGGGGGAGCGGCTACACCTTC.

The chain is built from TRBV5-1 and TRBJ1-1; a weak D match, TRBD1 (5 bases). The CDR3 is 14 residues long. The germline V gene has CDR1 SGHRS and CDR2 YFSETQ. The V and J ends lost 4 bases and 3 bases respectively, with 13 bases between them. The CDR3 is CASSLAGGYTEAFF. The CDR3 DNA reads as TGCGCCAGCAGCCTGGCGGGGGGGTACACTGAAGCTTTCTTT.

This chain joins TRBV20-1 and TRBJ2-4; 7 bases are a match to TRBD1. Matching the DNA end better, TRBJ2-7 makes the J call doubtful. CDR1 and CDR2 (germline): DFQATT, SNEGSKA (reference sequence). The CDR3 contains 15 residues. The CDR3 DNA sequence: TGCAGTGCGGCGGCAGAGTTGGGACAGAGCTACGAGCAGTACTTC. Its translation is CSAAAELGQSYEQYF.

This chain uses TRBV6-2 or TRBV6-3 with TRBJ1-2; D call uncertain. The V end was cut by 5 bases, the J end by 4 bases, with 11 bases between. The CDR3 extends over 13 amino acids. Germline CDR1 is MNHEY and CDR2 is SVGEGT. Here the CDR3 DNA reads TGTGCCAGCAGTAACCGGGTCCTCTATGGCTACACCTTC. It yields the protein CASSNRVLYGYTF.

The CDR3 is CSARDSTSGRSSFQETQYF. The CDR3 nucleotides are TGCAGTGCTAGAGATAGTACTTCCGGTCGGAGCAGTTTCCAAGAGACCCAGTACTTC. The gene calls are TRBV20-1 and TRBJ2-5; no clear D gene. Germline CDR1 DFQATT, CDR2 SNEGSKA (reference sequence). Trimming left V 0 bases short and J 1 base short, with 24 bases between. This CDR3 spans 19 amino acids.

This clonotype has a handful of counts. V is TRBV18 and J is TRBJ1-5, with D perhaps TRBD1 (6 bases). The CDR3 is made up of 16 amino acids. The V and J ends lost 2 bases and 2 bases respectively, with 13 bases between them. Germline V gene sequence: CDR1 KGHSH, CDR2 LQKENI. This chain's CDR3 is CASSPEGGRGNQPQHF. The CDR3 region has the DNA TGTGCCAGCTCACCAGAGGGGGGGCGGGGCAATCAGCCCCAGCATTTT.

V is TRBV6-6 and J is TRBJ1-1; D remains unclear. The germline V gene encodes CDR1 MNHNY and CDR2 SVGAGI (reference sequence). Trimming cost V 4 bases and J 4 bases, with 13 bases left between them. The CDR3 is 14 residues long. The CDR3 loop is CASSSKGFGTEAFF. In nucleotides, the CDR3 is TGTGCCAGCAGTTCAAAGGGTTTCGGCACTGAAGCTTTCTTT.

The rearrangement joins TRBV2 to TRBJ2-6; D remains unclear. The CDR3 is 12 residues long. Germline CDR1 reads SNHLY; CDR2 reads FYNNEI. The V end lost 8 bases, the J end lost 3 bases, and 5 bases lay between the germline ends. CDR3 coding DNA: TGTGCCAGCGCAGGTGGGGCCAACGTCCTGACTTTC. Translated: CASAGGANVLTF.

The chain employs TRBV29-1 and TRBJ2-4; D gene unclear. The J call is in doubt because the DNA end fits TRBJ2-7 better. Per germline, CDR1 SQVTM and CDR2 ANQGSEA. The CDR3 has 14 residues. Written as DNA, the CDR3 is TGCAGCGTTGAAGTTTCCGGGCTCCCCTACGAGCAGTACTTC. It encodes CSVEVSGLPYEQYF.

This clonotype has only a few counts. The chain joins TRBV7-9 to TRBJ2-5; possibly TRBD1 for D (6 bases). Germline values: CDR1 SEHNR, CDR2 FQNEAQ (reference sequence). V shed 5 bases and J shed 5 bases, with 21 bases lying between them. This CDR3 spans 16 amino acids. The CDR3 sequence is CASSPLGARILETQYF. In nucleotides, the CDR3 is TGTGCCAGCAGCCCGCTGGGGGCGCGAATCTTGGAGACCCAGTACTTC.

This clonotype was picked up a small number of times. The chain couples TRBV4-1 to TRBJ2-7; D call uncertain. V lost 2 bases to trimming and J lost 2 bases, with 10 bases between them. The CDR3 is 14 residues long. The germline V gene has CDR1 MGHRA and CDR2 YSYEKL. The chain's CDR3 is CASSQHTDPYEQYF. The CDR3 nucleotides are TGCGCCAGCAGCCAACACACGGACCCCTACGAGCAGTACTTC.

CDR3 region: CASSDRGRSTEAFF. The CDR3 DNA follows: TGTGCCAGCAGCGACAGGGGCAGGAGCACTGAAGCTTTCTTT. The chain recombines TRBV6-1 with TRBJ1-1; 8 positions match TRBD1. The V segment lost 6 bases and the J segment 4 bases; nucleotides outside the gene matches: 7. The CDR3 has 14 amino acids. Germline V CDR1 and CDR2: MNHNS, SASEGT.

The chain recombines TRBV20-1 with TRBJ2-1; 10 bases fit TRBD2. This CDR3 has 16 residues. Trimming at V came to 6 bases and at J to 7 bases, leaving 15 bases not matched to a gene. The germline V gene has CDR1 DFQATT and CDR2 SNEGSKA (reference sequence). The DNA for the CDR3 is TGCAGTGCGAACCCGGGACTAGCGTTTACAAGGAATGAGCAGTTCTTC. Its protein product is CSANPGLAFTRNEQFF.

The J gene is TRBJ2-7, the V gene TRBV6-6, with TRBD2 matching 7 bases. There are 12 residues in the CDR3. The V gene end was trimmed by 2 bases and the J gene end by 9 bases; junction bases not matched to a gene: 4. The germline V gene has CDR1 MNHNY and CDR2 SVGAGI (reference sequence). CDR3 DNA sequence: TGTGCCAGCAGTTACGGGGGGGAGGTGCAGTACTTC. Its translation is CASSYGGEVQYF.

The DNA for the CDR3 is TGTGCCAGCAGCCCTGCCCAGTTTAGCTTGCACCCGAACACCGGGGAGCTGTTTTTT. It encodes CASSPAQFSLHPNTGELFF. The genes are TRBV5-5 and TRBJ2-2, with no clear D. The CDR3 is 19 residues long. The germline gives CDR1 SGHKS, CDR2 YYEKEE (reference sequence). The V gene lost 4 bases and the J gene lost 0 bases, with 22 bases spanning the gap.

This sequence joins TRBV20-1 and TRBJ2-3; D call uncertain. Germline V gene lookup returns CDR1 DFQATT and CDR2 SNEGSKA (reference sequence). V lost 0 bases to trimming and J lost 9 bases, with 19 bases between them. The CDR3 runs to 15 residues. CDR3 sequence reads: CSARDERMHHPTQYF. The CDR3 DNA is TGCAGTGCTAGAGATGAAAGGATGCATCACCCCACGCAGTATTTT.

The chain carries TRBV24-1 and TRBJ1-5, with 7 nucleotides matching TRBD1. J was trimmed by 4 bases and V by 10 bases; bases with no gene match: 12. Germline CDR1 and CDR2: KGHDR and SFDVKD. The CDR3 covers 15 residues. CDR3 in amino acids: CATYQMDRRNQPQHF. The CDR3 nucleotides are TGTGCCACTTACCAGATGGACAGGCGAAATCAGCCCCAGCATTTT.

The chain recombines TRBV7-3 with TRBJ1-1, with D tentatively TRBD1 (6 bases). Trimming took off 1 base at V and 3 bases at J, with 6 bases between the two ends. Germline V lookup: CDR1 SGHTA, CDR2 FQGTGA. This CDR3 is built from 13 residues. The CDR3 coding sequence is TGTGCCAGCAGCTTAAACAGGGACACTGAAGCTTTCTTT. Protein product: CASSLNRDTEAFF.

This clonotype was seen more than once but under ten times. The genes are TRBV5-1 and TRBJ1-6; 11 bases fit TRBD1. The CDR3 runs to 16 residues. In germline, CDR1 is SGHRS, CDR2 YFSETQ. Trimming took 0 bases from V and 10 from J; bases not matched to a gene: 6. The chain's CDR3 is CASSLDMGQGVSPLHF. DNA of the CDR3: TGCGCCAGCAGCTTGGATATGGGACAGGGGGTCTCACCCCTCCACTTT.

V is TRBV20-1 and J is TRBJ2-1; D not certain. V lost 3 bases, J lost 2 bases, and 17 bases lay in between. This CDR3 is built from 16 residues. Germline CDR1 reads DFQATT; CDR2 reads SNEGSKA (reference sequence). The CDR3 loop reads CSASPDKPNPYNEQFF. Written as DNA, the CDR3 is TGCAGTGCTAGCCCCGACAAGCCCAACCCCTACAATGAGCAGTTCTTC.

This clonotype appeared once. This chain connects TRBV7-2 to TRBJ2-7; 8 bases map to TRBD2. The J call may be wrong; the DNA end is better matched by TRBJ2-5. CDR3 length equals 15 residues. Germline values: CDR1 SGHTA, CDR2 FQGNSA. In nucleotides, the CDR3 is TGTGCCAGCAGCTTAGCGACGGGGGGGGGAGAGACCCAGTACTTC. Translation: CASSLATGGGETQYF.

The rearrangement joins TRBV7-9 to TRBJ2-4; D unclear. The length of the CDR3 is 17 residues. V was cut by 4 bases and J by 2 bases, with 18 bases left in between. Germline V gene data show CDR1 as SEHNR and CDR2 as FQNEAQ (reference sequence). This chain's CDR3 is CASSSSQLVATKNIQYF. For the CDR3, the DNA is TGTGCCAGCAGCTCATCCCAGCTCGTCGCAACCAAAAACATTCAGTACTTC.